This TCR beta chain derives from a study of radiation and T cells in renal cell carcinoma (dated by TCRdb to the early 2020s). For the wider study: Samples were obtained from a clinical trial, in which 15 Gy stereotactic body radiation therapy was delivered to primary renal cell carcinomas and nephrectomy was performed 4 weeks later. In total, about 50 samples, comprising roughly 25 tumors and 27 peripheral blood samples, were subjected to TCR beta sequencing. In the approximately 58 samples combined, about 4 million unique CDR3 nucleotide sequences were found, encoding some 2,500,000 unique CDR3 amino acid sequences. Overall study results and their limits: No pretreatment tumor biopsies were available, so the baseline intratumoral presence of clonotypes could not be determined. Dynamics of the blood repertoire were not tracked past 4 weeks after treatment. With a single-armed trial design, the study had no way to address how radiation dose or scheduling affects the TCR repertoire. In blood, the top tumor clonotypes increased between baseline and 2 weeks post-radiation and then shrank by 4 weeks, which suggests that tumor-resident clones expanded only transiently.

The germline V gene (reference sequence) gives CDR1 as SSHAT and CDR2 as FNYEAQ. From its cysteine to its phenylalanine, the CDR3 spans 17 amino acids. The retained sequence is limited to the CDR3, 51 bases, with the frame set at the first base. The sample's time point label, decoded: baseline pretreatment blood. The treatment or condition label corresponds to: 15 Gy SBRT to primary tumor, nephrectomy 4 weeks later. To track tumor-enriched clonotypes, serial peripheral blood was sampled from radiation-treated patients at baseline and at 2 weeks and 4 weeks after SBRT. Renal cell carcinoma with clear cell pathology was present in all patients. Genomic DNA for TCR sequencing was prepared using the QIAamp DNA Blood Mini Kit (Qiagen). The analyses included only samples that passed all quality control checks. With regard to this clone: It lacks a known antigen. At one end the junction does not follow the germline gene, possibly because of a read error.

Following the manufacturer's recommendations, the immunoSEQ kit was used to generate TCR beta libraries from genomic DNA. To prepare the libraries, a first multiplex PCR with proprietary primers was run, followed by a second PCR that added unique barcodes, and a bead cleanup was done after each round. A positive control reaction and a negative control reaction, both provided in the kit, were run with every batch of samples. The final libraries underwent checking on an Agilent 4200 TapeStation D1000 ScreenTape, volumetric pooling, and quantification by qPCR. Sequencing was performed on an Illumina NextSeq500 with a MidOutput 150-cycle cartridge, and 156 Read1 and 15 Index1 cycles were run with kit custom primers. The pooled library was loaded at roughly 0.94 pM with an approximately 21% PhiX control spike-in. On the authors' methods: The vendor-processed data were analyzed in R, and a clonotype was defined as all T cells that share the same CDR3 nucleotide sequence. For clone abundance analyses, frequencies were normalized to the 10,000 most abundant clones per sample. Public T cell clones, which averaged fewer than five per sample, were removed prior to analysis. Tumor-enriched clonotypes and baseline blood-enriched clonotypes were defined as those with an abundance difference of at least 32-fold between compartments. A beta-binomial differential abundance model was applied to find clonotypes that expanded or contracted between blood time points. The Baroni-Urbani and Buser coefficient was used to measure tumor-blood repertoire similarity, and groups were compared with two-tailed Wilcoxon tests in R. What TCRdb holds here is the immuneACCESS table cut down to in-frame rearrangements. Part of the clones is not present; checked against another copy, under half of the missing clones reflect an unresolved V gene, and the others are unexplained. The DNA gave D and trimming, while V, J and clone size come from that table. The sample table shows 150,000 or so clones, and roughly 90% are seen once. The ten top clones hold 3.5% to 5% of the sample.

Recombination joined TRBV7-7 with TRBJ2-1, and TRBD2 matches 8 of the central bases. The material sequenced was blood, taken from a patient whose treatment included radiotherapy and nephrectomy. The clonotype comes from a woman in her 70s with renal cell carcinoma. The DNA sequence is as follows: TGTGCTAGCAGCCGACGCCGGACTAGCCTGGGCATGGATGAGCAGTTCTTC. Translation gives CASSRRRTSLGMDEQFF.